Listed below are T cell receptor beta chains from one sample, sequenced in a study of T-cell reconstitution after alpha-beta-depleted transplantation in children. TCRdb recomputed calls from the PCR reads with MiXCR, one row per CDR3 protein. The table includes about 510,000 distinct CDR3 sequences, roughly an eighth detected once. The sequences come from PBMCs, mostly from graft donor cells, collected 180 days after TCRalphabeta/CD19-depleted stem cell transplant. The receptors come from a female patient younger than 10 who had a stem cell transplant for aplastic anemia, so the T cells may come from the graft donor. CDR3s include the opening cysteine and the closing phenylalanine or tryptophan. D genes are given only for firm matches. Some rows mark clone size as missing; the rest say once, few, many or name a class of expanded clone.

>TRBV4-3|TRBJ2-1|NA|few
CASSQDDREWYNEQFF
TGCGCCAGCAGCCAAGATGATCGGGAGTGGTACAATGAGCAGTTCTTC
>TRBV24-1|TRBJ2-5|NA|NA
CATRRRLEETQYF
TGTGCCACCAGGCGGCGGCTAGAAGAGACCCAGTACTTC
>TRBV28|TRBJ1-4|NA|few
CASIPRRGKLEKLFF
TGTGCCAGCATCCCGAGGAGGGGGAAATTGGAAAAACTGTTTTTT
>TRBV6-5|TRBJ2-1|TRBD2|NA
CASSYDPSGIYNEQFF
TGTGCCAGCAGTTACGATCCTAGCGGGATTTACAATGAGCAGTTCTTC
>TRBV27|TRBJ1-4|NA|NA
CASSLLAGLNEKLFF
TGTGCCAGCAGTTTATTGGCAGGGCTTAATGAAAAACTGTTTTTT
>TRBV28|TRBJ2-7|TRBD2|NA
CASSILANEQYF
TGTGCCAGCAGCATACTAGCGAACGAGCAGTACTTC
>TRBV24-1|TRBJ1-1|TRBD1|NA
CATSETGATEAFF
TGTGCCACCAGTGAGACAGGGGCCACTGAAGCTTTCTTT
>TRBV20-1|TRBJ2-3|NA|many
CSASLRAGPDTQYF
TGCAGTGCTAGTCTACGAGCAGGGCCCGATACGCAGTATTTT
>TRBV20-1|TRBJ2-1|TRBD2|few
CSARDVGGHSTIDEQFF
TGCAGTGCTAGAGATGTGGGAGGGCATTCGACGATCGATGAGCAGTTCTTC
>TRBV28|TRBJ2-5|TRBD1|NA
CASRNRGLPETQYF
TGTGCCAGCAGGAACAGGGGGCTCCCAGAGACCCAGTACTTC
>TRBV4-2|TRBJ2-7|NA|NA
CASSQESGGKNDEQYF
TGTGCCAGCAGCCAAGAATCGGGCGGCAAGAACGACGAGCAGTACTTC
>TRBV7-2|TRBJ2-1|NA|NA
CASNVGGTGYNEQFF
TGTGCCAGCAACGTAGGGGGGACGGGGTACAATGAGCAGTTCTTC
>TRBV4-1|TRBJ1-1|NA|many
CASSQERGYTEAFF
TGCGCCAGCAGCCAAGAGAGAGGGTACACTGAAGCTTTCTTT
>TRBV7-9|TRBJ2-1|TRBD2|many
CASSLTSGSVYEQFF
TGTGCCAGCAGCCTGACTAGCGGGAGTGTCTATGAGCAGTTCTTC
>TRBV5-6|TRBJ1-1|NA|few
CASSSGLHMNTEAFF
TGTGCCAGCAGCTCGGGGCTGCATATGAACACTGAAGCTTTCTTT
>TRBV7-3|TRBJ2-7|TRBD2|NA
CASSLGLGSEQYF
TGTGCCAGCAGCTTAGGACTAGGAAGCGAGCAGTACTTC
>TRBV5-4|TRBJ1-4|NA|few
CASSAGGPINEKLFF
TGTGCCAGCAGCGCGGGTGGACCGATTAATGAAAAACTGTTTTTT
>TRBV20-1|TRBJ2-1|NA|NA
CSAEARGQSSYNEQFF
TGCAGTGCCGAAGCCCGGGGTCAGAGCTCCTACAATGAGCAGTTCTTC
>TRBV7-2|TRBJ2-7|TRBD1|NA
CASSRGTGGVEQYF
TGTGCCAGCAGCCGGGGGACAGGGGGGGTCGAGCAGTACTTC
>TRBV25-1|TRBJ2-2|NA|few
CASTLNTGELFF
TGTGCCAGCACACTTAACACCGGGGAGCTGTTTTTT
>TRBV28|TRBJ2-1|NA|few
CASNNLWGTGQFF
TGTGCCAGCAATAACCTTTGGGGGACTGGGCAGTTCTTC
>TRBV4-3|TRBJ2-3|NA|few
CASSQDLRLVPSTDTQYF
TGCGCCAGCAGCCAAGATCTCCGACTCGTCCCTAGCACAGATACGCAGTATTTT
>TRBV28|TRBJ2-7|NA|few
CASREAGSYEQYF
TGTGCCAGCAGGGAGGCGGGGTCCTACGAGCAGTACTTC
>TRBV20-1|TRBJ1-5|TRBD1|NA
CSARRTGRNQPQHF
TGCAGTGCGAGACGGACAGGGCGCAATCAGCCCCAGCATTTT
>TRBV11-2|TRBJ2-1|TRBD2|NA
CASSLGNVAGGPGNEQFF
TGTGCCAGCAGCTTAGGTAATGTAGCGGGAGGGCCGGGGAATGAGCAGTTCTTC
>TRBV5-1|TRBJ2-1|TRBD2|few
CASSFGSGRAYNEQFF
TGCGCCAGCAGCTTTGGTAGCGGGAGGGCTTACAATGAGCAGTTCTTC
>TRBV12-3/TRBV12-4|TRBJ2-1|TRBD2|few
CASSLGSGRGYEQFF
TGTGCCAGCAGTTTAGGAAGCGGGAGGGGGTATGAGCAGTTCTTC